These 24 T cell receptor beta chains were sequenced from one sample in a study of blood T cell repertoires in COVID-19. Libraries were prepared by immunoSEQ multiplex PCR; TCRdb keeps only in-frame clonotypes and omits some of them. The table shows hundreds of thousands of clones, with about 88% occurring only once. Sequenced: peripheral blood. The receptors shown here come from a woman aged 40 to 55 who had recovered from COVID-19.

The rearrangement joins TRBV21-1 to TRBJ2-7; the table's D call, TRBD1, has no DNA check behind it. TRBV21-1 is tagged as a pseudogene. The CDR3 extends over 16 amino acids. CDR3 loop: CASRVGTGEHSYEQYF. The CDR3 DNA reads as TGTGCCAGCAGGGTTGGGACAGGGGAACATTCCTACGAGCAGTACTTC.

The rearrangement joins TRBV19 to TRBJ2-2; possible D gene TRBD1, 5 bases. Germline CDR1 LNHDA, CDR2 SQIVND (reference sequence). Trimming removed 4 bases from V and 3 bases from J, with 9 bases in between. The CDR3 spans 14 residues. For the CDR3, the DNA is TGTGCCAGTAGTACCCAGGGATACACCGGGGAGCTGTTTTTT. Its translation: CASSTQGYTGELFF.

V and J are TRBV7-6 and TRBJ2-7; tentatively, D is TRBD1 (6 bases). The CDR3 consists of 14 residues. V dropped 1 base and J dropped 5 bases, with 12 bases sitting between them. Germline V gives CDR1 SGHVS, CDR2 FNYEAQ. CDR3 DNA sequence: TGTGCCAGCAGCTTAGTGGCGGCAGGGGACGAGCAGTACTTC. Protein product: CASSLVAAGDEQYF.

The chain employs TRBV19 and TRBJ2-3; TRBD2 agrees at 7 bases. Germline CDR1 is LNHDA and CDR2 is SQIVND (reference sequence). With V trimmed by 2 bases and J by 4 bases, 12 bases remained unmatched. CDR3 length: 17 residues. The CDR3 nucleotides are TGTGCCAGTAGTATACAGCTGAGGCGGGAGTACGCAGATACGCAGTATTTT. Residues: CASSIQLRREYADTQYF.

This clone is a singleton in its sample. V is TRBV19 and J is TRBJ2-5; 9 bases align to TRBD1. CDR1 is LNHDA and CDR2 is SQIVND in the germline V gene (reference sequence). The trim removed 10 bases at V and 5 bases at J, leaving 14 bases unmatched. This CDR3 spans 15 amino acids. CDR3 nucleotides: TGTGCCACTTCGGACAGGGGAAGAGGGGGGGAGACCCAGTACTTC. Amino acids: CATSDRGRGGETQYF.

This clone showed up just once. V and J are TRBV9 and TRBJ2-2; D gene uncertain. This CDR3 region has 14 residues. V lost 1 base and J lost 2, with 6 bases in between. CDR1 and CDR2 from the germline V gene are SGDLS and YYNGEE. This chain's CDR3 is CASSVHTNTGELFF. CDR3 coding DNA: TGTGCCAGCAGCGTACACACAAACACCGGGGAGCTGTTTTTT.

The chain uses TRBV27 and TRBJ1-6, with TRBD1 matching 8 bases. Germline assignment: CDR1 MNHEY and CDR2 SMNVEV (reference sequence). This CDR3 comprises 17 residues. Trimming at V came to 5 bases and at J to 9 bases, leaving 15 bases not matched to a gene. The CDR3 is CASSPLAGQGLGSPLHF. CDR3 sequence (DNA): TGTGCCAGCAGTCCCTTAGCCGGACAGGGTTTGGGTTCACCCCTCCACTTT.

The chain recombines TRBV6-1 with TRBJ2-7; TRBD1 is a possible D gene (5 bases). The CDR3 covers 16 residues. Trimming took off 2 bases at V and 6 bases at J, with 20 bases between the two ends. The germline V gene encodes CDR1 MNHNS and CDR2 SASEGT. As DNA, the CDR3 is TGTGCCAGCAGTGAACCTTCAAGGGGCGGCATCGGCGAGCAGTACTTC. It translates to CASSEPSRGGIGEQYF.

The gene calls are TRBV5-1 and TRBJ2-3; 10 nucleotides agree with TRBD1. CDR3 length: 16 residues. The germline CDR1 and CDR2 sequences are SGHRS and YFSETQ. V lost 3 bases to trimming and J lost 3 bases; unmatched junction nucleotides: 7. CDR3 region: CASSSRDRGDTDTQYF. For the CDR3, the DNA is TGCGCCAGCAGCTCCCGGGACAGGGGTGATACAGATACGCAGTATTTT.

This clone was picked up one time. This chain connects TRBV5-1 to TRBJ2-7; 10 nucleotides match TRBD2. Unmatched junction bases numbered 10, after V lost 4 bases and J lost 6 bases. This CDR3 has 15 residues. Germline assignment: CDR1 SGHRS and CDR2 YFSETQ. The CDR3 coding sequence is TGCGCCAGCAGCCACGGGACTAGCGTCCCGGGCGAGCAGTACTTC. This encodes CASSHGTSVPGEQYF.

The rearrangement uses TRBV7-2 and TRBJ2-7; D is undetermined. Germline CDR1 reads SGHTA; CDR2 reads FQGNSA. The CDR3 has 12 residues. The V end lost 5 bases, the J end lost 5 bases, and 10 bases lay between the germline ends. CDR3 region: CASSPFVDEQYF. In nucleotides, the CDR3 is TGTGCCAGCAGCCCCTTTGTTGACGAGCAGTACTTC.

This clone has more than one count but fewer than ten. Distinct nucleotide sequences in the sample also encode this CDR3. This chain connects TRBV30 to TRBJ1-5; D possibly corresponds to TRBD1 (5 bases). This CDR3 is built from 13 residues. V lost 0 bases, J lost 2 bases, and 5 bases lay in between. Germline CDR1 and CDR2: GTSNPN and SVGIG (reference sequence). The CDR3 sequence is CAWSVGGNQPQHF. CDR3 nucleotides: TGTGCCTGGAGTGTAGGGGGCAATCAGCCCCAGCATTTT.

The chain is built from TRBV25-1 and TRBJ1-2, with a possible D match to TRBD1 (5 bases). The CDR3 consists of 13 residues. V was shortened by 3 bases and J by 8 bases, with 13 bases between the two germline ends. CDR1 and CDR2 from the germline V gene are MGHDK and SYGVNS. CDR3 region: CASSEGRELGYTF. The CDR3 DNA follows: TGTGCCAGCAGTGAGGGCAGGGAACTGGGCTACACCTTC.

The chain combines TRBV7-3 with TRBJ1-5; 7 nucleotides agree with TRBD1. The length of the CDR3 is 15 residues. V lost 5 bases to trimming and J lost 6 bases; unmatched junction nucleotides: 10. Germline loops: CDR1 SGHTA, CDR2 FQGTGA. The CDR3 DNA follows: TGTGCCAGCAGCAAAGAACAGGGGTTGGGTCAGCCCCAGCATTTT. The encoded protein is CASSKEQGLGQPQHF.

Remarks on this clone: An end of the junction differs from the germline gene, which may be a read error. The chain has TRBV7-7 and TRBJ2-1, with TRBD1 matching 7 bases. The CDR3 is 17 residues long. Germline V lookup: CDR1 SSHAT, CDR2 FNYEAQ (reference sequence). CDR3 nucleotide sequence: TGTGCTAGCAGCCGGGGTGTAGGAACAGGGGCTGGTATTGTGCAGTTCTTC. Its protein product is CASSRGVGTGAGIVQFF. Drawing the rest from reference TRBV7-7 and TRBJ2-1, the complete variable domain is GAGVSQSPRYKVTKRGQDVTLRCDPISSHATLYWYQQALGQGPEFLTYFNYEAQPDKSGLPSDRFSAERPEGSISTLTIQRTEQRDSAMYRCASSRGVGTGAGIVQFFGPGTRLTVL.

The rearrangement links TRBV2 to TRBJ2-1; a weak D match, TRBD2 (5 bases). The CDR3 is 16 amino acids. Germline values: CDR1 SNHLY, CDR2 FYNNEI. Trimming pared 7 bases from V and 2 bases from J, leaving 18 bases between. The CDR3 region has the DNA TGTGCCAGCATACCCCGGGGTAGAATCCCCTACAATGAGCAGTTCTTC. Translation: CASIPRGRIPYNEQFF.

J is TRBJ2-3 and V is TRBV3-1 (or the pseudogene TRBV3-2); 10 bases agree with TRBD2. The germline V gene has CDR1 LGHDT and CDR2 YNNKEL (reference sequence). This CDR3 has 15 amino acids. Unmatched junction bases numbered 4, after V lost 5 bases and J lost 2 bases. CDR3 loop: CASSYGLAATDTQYF. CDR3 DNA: TGTGCCAGCAGCTACGGACTAGCGGCCACAGATACGCAGTATTTT.

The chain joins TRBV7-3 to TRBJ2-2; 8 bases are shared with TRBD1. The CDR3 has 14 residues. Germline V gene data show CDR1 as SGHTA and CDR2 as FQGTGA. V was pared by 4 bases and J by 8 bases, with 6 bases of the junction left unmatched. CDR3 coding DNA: TGTGCCAGCAGCTCAAGGACAGGGCCTGGGGAGCTGTTTTTT. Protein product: CASSSRTGPGELFF.

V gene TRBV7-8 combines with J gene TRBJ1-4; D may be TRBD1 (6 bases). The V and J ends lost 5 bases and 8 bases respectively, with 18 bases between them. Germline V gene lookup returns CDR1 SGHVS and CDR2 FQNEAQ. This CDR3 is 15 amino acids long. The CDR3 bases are TGTGCCAGCAGCACAGGGTGGGGTAGTGAGGAAAAACTGTTTTTT. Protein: CASSTGWGSEEKLFF.

This CDR3 is CASSSSSGSYETQYF. In DNA form, the CDR3 reads TGTGCCAGCAGCTCCTCTAGCGGGAGTTACGAGACCCAGTACTTC. The chain recombines TRBV7-2 with TRBJ2-5; 10 bases fit TRBD2. The germline gives CDR1 SGHTA, CDR2 FQGNSA. The length of the CDR3 is 15 residues. Unmatched junction bases numbered 7, after V lost 4 bases and J lost 5 bases.

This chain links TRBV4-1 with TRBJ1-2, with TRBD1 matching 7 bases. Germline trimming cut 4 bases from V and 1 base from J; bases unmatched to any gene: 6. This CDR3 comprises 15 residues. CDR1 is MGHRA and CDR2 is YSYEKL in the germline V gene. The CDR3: CASSRDRSFNYGYTF. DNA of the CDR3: TGCGCCAGCAGCCGGGACAGATCATTTAACTATGGCTACACCTTC.

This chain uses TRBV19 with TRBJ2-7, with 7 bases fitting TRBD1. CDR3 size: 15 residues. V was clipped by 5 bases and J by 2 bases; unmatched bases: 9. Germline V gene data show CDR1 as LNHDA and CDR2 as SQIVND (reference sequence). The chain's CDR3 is CASSPIPGTAYEQYF. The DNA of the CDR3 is TGTGCCAGTAGTCCGATCCCCGGGACAGCCTACGAGCAGTACTTC.

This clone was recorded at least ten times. The CDR3 DNA reads as TGTGCCAGCAGTGAAGGGACAGGGAAGGGTCAGCCCCAGCATTTT. Translated: CASSEGTGKGQPQHF. This chain uses TRBV6-1 with TRBJ1-5; 8 bases fit TRBD1. The CDR3 loop spans 15 amino acids. Germline CDR1 and CDR2: MNHNS and SASEGT. Trimming at V came to 1 base and at J to 6 bases, leaving 5 bases not matched to a gene.

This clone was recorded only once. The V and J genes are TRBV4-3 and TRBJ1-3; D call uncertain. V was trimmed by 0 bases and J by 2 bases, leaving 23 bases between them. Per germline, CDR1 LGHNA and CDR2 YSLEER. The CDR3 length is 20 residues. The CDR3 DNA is TGCGCCAGCAGCCAAGATACCCCCACGAGACGCCCAGCGGCTGGAAACACCATATATTTT. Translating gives CASSQDTPTRRPAAGNTIYF.